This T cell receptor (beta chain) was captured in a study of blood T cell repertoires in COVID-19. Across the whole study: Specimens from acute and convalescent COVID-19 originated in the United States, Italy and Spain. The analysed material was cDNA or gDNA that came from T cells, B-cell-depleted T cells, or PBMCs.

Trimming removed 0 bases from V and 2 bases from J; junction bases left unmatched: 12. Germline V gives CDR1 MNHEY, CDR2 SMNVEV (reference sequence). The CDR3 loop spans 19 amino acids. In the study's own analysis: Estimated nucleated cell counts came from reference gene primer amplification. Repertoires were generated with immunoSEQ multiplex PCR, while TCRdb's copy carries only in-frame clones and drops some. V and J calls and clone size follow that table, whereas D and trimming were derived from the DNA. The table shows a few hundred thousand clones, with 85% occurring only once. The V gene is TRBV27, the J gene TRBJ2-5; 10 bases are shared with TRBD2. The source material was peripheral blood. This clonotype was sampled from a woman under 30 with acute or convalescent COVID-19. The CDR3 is CASSLSAPIAGGPQETQYF. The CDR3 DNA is TGTGCCAGCAGTTTATCGGCTCCCATAGCGGGGGGCCCACAAGAGACCCAGTACTTC.